A single sample gave rise to the 14 T cell receptor beta chains below, sequenced in a study of blood T cell repertoires in COVID-19. The assay was immunoSEQ multiplex PCR, and TCRdb's table has in-frame clones only and misses some. The data hold under 200,000 clones, with approximately 80% observed a single time. What was sequenced was PBMCs or T cells enriched from blood (not recorded which). These receptors came from a woman in her fifties or sixties who had recovered from COVID-19.

This clone was seen more than once but under ten times. The chain recombines TRBV2 with TRBJ1-2; D may be TRBD1 (5 bases). This CDR3 contains 12 residues. CDR1 and CDR2 (germline): SNHLY, FYNNEI. Trimming pared 9 bases from V and 0 bases from J, leaving 8 bases between. In DNA form, the CDR3 reads TGTGCCAGGATGGACACTAACTATGGCTACACCTTC. It encodes CARMDTNYGYTF.

This chain joins TRBV6-5 and TRBJ1-5; the D gene is possibly TRBD1 (5 bases). The ends were cut back, 2 bases at V and 7 bases at J, with 12 bases in the middle. The CDR3 runs 14 residues. The germline CDR1 and CDR2 sequences are MNHEY and SVGAGI. DNA for the CDR3: TGTGCCAGCAGTTACGGCGGGGCTCAGCAGCCCCAGCATTTT. This encodes CASSYGGAQQPQHF.

This chain uses TRBV6-1 with TRBJ1-3; possibly TRBD1 for D (5 bases). The CDR3 consists of 15 residues. Per germline, CDR1 MNHNS and CDR2 SASEGT. V lost 1 base and J 3 bases, leaving 10 bases between the germline ends. As DNA, the CDR3 is TGTGCCAGCAGTGAAGTGGGGGGAGGTGGAAACACCATATATTTT. As protein: CASSEVGGGGNTIYF.

V gene TRBV15 combines with J gene TRBJ2-7, with TRBD2 matching 8 bases. Germline V gives CDR1 LNHNV, CDR2 YYDKDF (reference sequence). There are 18 residues in the CDR3. J lost 6 bases, V lost 1 base, and 17 bases had no gene match. The CDR3 reads CATSRGGDGGAEYREQYF. DNA of the CDR3: TGTGCCACCAGCAGAGGTGGGGACGGGGGGGCTGAATATCGCGAGCAGTACTTC.

The chain recombines TRBV6-6 with TRBJ1-2; a possible D gene is TRBD1 (6 bases). CDR1 is MNHNY and CDR2 is SVGAGI in the germline V gene (reference sequence). The CDR3 totals 12 residues. V lost 4 bases, J lost 5 bases, and 8 bases lay in between. The CDR3 DNA is TGTGCCAGCAGTTCCACAGGGTATGGCTACACCTTC. This codes for CASSSTGYGYTF.

The V call is TRBV7-2, the J call TRBJ2-3; tentatively, D is TRBD1 (5 bases). Per the germline V gene, CDR1 is SGHTA and CDR2 is FQGNSA. The CDR3 has 15 amino acids. Trimming removed 5 bases from V and 2 bases from J, with 14 bases in between. The CDR3 spells CASSPGLAYTDTQYF. The DNA of the CDR3 is TGTGCCAGCAGCCCAGGGCTCGCTTACACAGATACGCAGTATTTT.

J is TRBJ2-1 and V is TRBV11-3; D unclear. The germline V gene encodes CDR1 SGHNT and CDR2 YENEEA. This CDR3 is 13 amino acids long. V was trimmed by 4 bases and J by 13 bases, leaving 17 bases between them. The CDR3 region is CASSSDRLRPQFF. CDR3 sequence (DNA): TGTGCCAGCAGCTCCGACCGGCTCAGGCCACAGTTCTTC.

This chain links TRBV5-1 with TRBJ1-3; 9 nucleotides line up with TRBD1. Germline-derived CDR1 and CDR2 are SGHRS and YFSETQ. The V and J ends lost 4 bases and 0 bases, in that order; junction bases with no gene match: 11. The CDR3 spans 18 residues. CDR3: CASSPEGTGIGSGNTIYF. CDR3 nucleotides: TGCGCCAGCAGCCCGGAAGGGACAGGGATTGGCTCTGGAAACACCATATATTTT.

V gene TRBV14 combines with J gene TRBJ1-2; no reliable D call. Deletions cut 7 bases from V and 2 bases from J, with 14 bases between. CDR3 size: 14 residues. Germline V CDR1 and CDR2: SGHDN, FVKESK. The CDR3 region has the DNA TGTGCCAGCACCCCCTTACTGCTAAACTATGGCTACACCTTC. It yields the protein CASTPLLLNYGYTF.

This clone was seen a few times. The chain couples TRBV4-2 to TRBJ2-7; TRBD1 aligns across 8 bases. Germline CDR1 is LGHNA and CDR2 is YNFKEQ. The length of the CDR3 is 15 residues. The V segment lost 0 bases and the J segment 7 bases; nucleotides outside the gene matches: 8. CDR3 in DNA: TGTGCCAGCAGCCAAGAGTGGACAGGGCAGGGGGAGCAGTACTTC. It is translated as CASSQEWTGQGEQYF.

The chain uses TRBV4-1 and TRBJ2-1; D is possibly TRBD1 (5 bases). Deletions cut 2 bases from V and 6 bases from J, with 11 bases between. The CDR3 sequence is 14 residues long. Germline V gene sequence: CDR1 MGHRA, CDR2 YSYEKL. CDR3 nucleotides: TGCGCCAGCAGCCAAAGGTTGACAGTCAATGAGCAGTTCTTC. Translated: CASSQRLTVNEQFF.

The CDR3 is CASCRTFPGLVQETQYF. CDR3 nucleotide sequence: TGTGCCAGCTGTCGGACATTCCCGGGACTGGTTCAAGAGACCCAGTACTTC. The rearrangement joins TRBV2 to TRBJ2-5, with D maybe TRBD2 (6 bases). Trimming shortened V by 8 bases and J by 2 bases, and 24 bases separated the two germline ends. The germline gives CDR1 SNHLY, CDR2 FYNNEI. The CDR3 runs to 17 residues.

This clone was observed a handful of times. The V call is TRBV5-1, the J call TRBJ2-3, with D possibly TRBD2 on 7 matching bases. V shed 0 bases and J shed 6 bases, with 14 bases lying between them. Germline loops: CDR1 SGHRS, CDR2 YFSETQ. This CDR3 is 15 amino acids long. CDR3 region: CASSLVSGGRDTQYF. The DNA of the CDR3 is TGCGCCAGCAGCTTGGTTTCGGGGGGCAGGGATACGCAGTATTTT.

CDR3 region: CASSYSSRAEAFF. The CDR3 region has the DNA TGTGCCAGCAGTTACTCGAGCCGAGCTGAAGCTTTCTTT. The chain carries TRBV6-5 and TRBJ1-1, with D hard to call. The CDR3 totals 13 residues. From germline, CDR1 is MNHEY and CDR2 SVGAGI. V gave up 0 bases and J gave up 6 bases, with 8 bases separating them.